Following are 5 T cell receptor beta chains from one sample sequenced in a study of regulatory T cells in long-lasting Graves disease. Arm-PCR of CDR3 regions with iRepertoire HTBI primers generated TCR beta libraries. One entry per CDR3 protein, called by TCRdb with MiXCR from the multiplex PCR reads. The sample includes roughly 490,000 distinct CDR3 sequences, approximately 23% of them seen just once. Time point denoted: persistent/refractory GD, antithyroid drugs over 5 years with positive TRAb. Extracted RNA from PBMCs served as the source of the TCR library. The source material was peripheral blood mononuclear cells (PBMCs), sampled when the disease was refractory, from a patient treated with antithyroid drugs. The origin of the receptors is a female donor with Graves disease.

This clonotype was recorded many times. The chain is built from TRBV7-2 and TRBJ2-5, with 7 bases aligning to TRBD2. CDR3 size: 14 residues. Trimming at V came to 4 bases and at J to 3 bases, leaving 5 bases not matched to a gene. Per germline, CDR1 SGHTA and CDR2 FQGNSA. The CDR3: CASSSPGGEETQYF. Here the CDR3 DNA reads TGTGCCAGCAGCTCCCCGGGGGGTGAAGAGACCCAGTACTTC.

There are many counts of this clonotype. The V gene is TRBV6-2 or TRBV6-3, the J gene TRBJ1-4; unclear D gene. V lost 4 bases, J lost 8 bases, and 8 bases lay in between. Germline values: CDR1 MNHEY, CDR2 SVGEGT. The CDR3 contains 12 residues. CDR3 sequence reads: CASSSPREKLFF. The CDR3, as DNA: TGTGCCAGCAGTTCTCCAAGGGAAAAACTGTTTTTT.

This clonotype came up many times. This CDR3 reads CASSYWTGSSYNSPLHF. Here the CDR3 DNA reads TGTGCCAGCAGTTACTGGACCGGTAGCTCCTATAATTCACCCCTCCACTTT. The chain employs TRBV28 and TRBJ1-6; D gene unclear. V was trimmed by 4 bases and J by 0 bases, leaving 13 bases between them. The length of the CDR3 is 17 residues. Germline CDR1 and CDR2: MDHEN and SYDVKM.

This clonotype was detected ten times or more. The chain uses TRBV28 and TRBJ1-5; tentative D call: TRBD1 (6 bases). The ends were cut back, 6 bases at V and 6 bases at J, with 18 bases in the middle. CDR1 and CDR2 from the germline V gene are MDHEN and SYDVKM. The CDR3 consists of 15 residues. The CDR3 reads CASSRTGGRRQPQHF. The DNA for the CDR3 is TGTGCCAGCAGCCGCACTGGGGGCAGACGTCAGCCCCAGCATTTT.

The J gene is TRBJ2-5, the V gene TRBV7-9; D is uncertain. The CDR3 has 14 amino acids. V dropped 5 bases and J dropped 3 bases, with 13 bases sitting between them. Germline V lookup: CDR1 SEHNR, CDR2 FQNEAQ (reference sequence). The CDR3, as DNA: TGTGCCAGCAGCCACACCCGGCAGAAAGAGACCCAGTACTTC. It is translated as CASSHTRQKETQYF. Supplemented by reference TRBV7-9 and TRBJ2-5, the full variable domain reads DTGVSQNPRHKITKRGQNVTFRCDPISEHNRLYWYRQTLGQGPEFLTYFQNEAQLEKSRLLSDRFSAERPKGSFSTLEIQRTEQGDSAMYLCASSHTRQKETQYFGPGTRLLVL.